Presented here are 7 T cell receptor beta chains from one specimen sequenced in a study of cytomegalovirus exposure and HLA in healthy donors. This PCR relied on a set of 60 Vbeta primers and 13 Jbeta primers. The method was immunoSEQ multiplex PCR; TCRdb's version includes in-frame clones alone and lacks a portion of them. The repertoire holds approximately 74,000 clones, with over 70% as singletons. The sample taken for sequencing was PBMCs. These receptor sequences come from a man aged 55 to 70 in good health and CMV-seropositive.

The V gene is TRBV19, the J gene TRBJ2-1; the D gene is possibly TRBD1 (6 bases). The ends were cut back, 5 bases at V and 0 bases at J, with 11 bases in the middle. Per the germline V gene, CDR1 is LNHDA and CDR2 is SQIVND (reference sequence). The CDR3 has 15 residues. In nucleotides, the CDR3 is TGTGCCAGTAGTTCAGGGGTGAGCTCCTACAATGAGCAGTTCTTC. Protein sequence: CASSSGVSSYNEQFF.

This clone was observed a handful of times. The gene calls are TRBV11-2 and TRBJ2-7; 8 positions agree with TRBD1. Unmatched junction bases numbered 7, after V lost 3 bases and J lost 6 bases. Per the germline V gene, CDR1 is SGHAT and CDR2 is FQNNGV. This CDR3 spans 14 amino acids. Here the CDR3 DNA reads TGTGCCAGCAGCTTCCCCGGACAGGGAGGCGAGCAGTACTTC. Translating it yields CASSFPGQGGEQYF.

The chain joins TRBV5-1 to TRBJ2-4, with 7 nucleotides matching TRBD1. CDR1 is SGHRS, CDR2 YFSETQ, per germline. This CDR3 is 19 amino acids long. Trimming at V came to 0 bases and at J to 0 bases, leaving 12 bases not matched to a gene. The DNA for the CDR3 is TGCGCCAGCAGCTTGGCGTTCTCACAGGGGACACTAGCCAAAAACATTCAGTACTTC. It translates to CASSLAFSQGTLAKNIQYF.

This chain links TRBV27 with TRBJ2-1; 11 positions match TRBD2. The CDR3 has 17 amino acids. The V gene's germline CDR1 is MNHEY and CDR2 SMNVEV (reference sequence). Losses at the gene ends were 3 bases for V and 0 bases for J; bases not matched to a gene: 4. The CDR3 DNA is TGTGCCAGCAGTTTCCTTAGCGGGAGGGCCTCCTACAATGAGCAGTTCTTC. Protein: CASSFLSGRASYNEQFF.

This clone was observed a handful of times. This chain uses TRBV29-1 with TRBJ1-4; D ambiguous. V dropped 1 base and J dropped 4 bases, with 13 bases sitting between them. The CDR3 extends over 15 amino acids. Germline V lookup: CDR1 SQVTM, CDR2 ANQGSEA. CDR3 protein: CSVEAGRPFNEKLFF. In DNA form, the CDR3 reads TGCAGCGTTGAAGCCGGGAGACCATTTAATGAAAAACTGTTTTTT.

The CDR3, as DNA: TGTGCCAGCAAGTTAACACGGGTCACCGGGGAGCTGTTTTTT. Protein sequence: CASKLTRVTGELFF. The rearrangement links TRBV27 to TRBJ2-2; no definite D call. Trimming shortened V by 7 bases and J by 4 bases, and 13 bases separated the two germline ends. The CDR3 sequence is 14 residues long. Germline CDR1 reads MNHEY; CDR2 reads SMNVEV (reference sequence).

In this sample, this clone turned up a few times. The chain joins TRBV6-5 to TRBJ1-5; 10 positions match TRBD1. CDR1 and CDR2 from the germline V gene are MNHEY and SVGAGI. Unmatched junction bases numbered 4, after V lost 5 bases and J lost 3 bases. This CDR3 contains 15 residues. The CDR3 sequence is CASSPTGGNNQPQHF. DNA of the CDR3: TGTGCCAGCAGTCCGACAGGGGGCAACAATCAGCCCCAGCATTTT.